This T cell receptor (beta chain) came from a study of shared clonotypes between healthy human individuals. With regard to this clone: Its antigen is undetermined.

General study results and limits: For naive CD4 cells, 4.5% to 6.5% of clonotypes were shared across a handful of donors. Larger estimated richness was generally seen in naive subsets than in memory subsets.

CDR3 length: 15 amino acids. The J segment lost 8 bases and the V segment lost 3 bases, leaving 8 bases of the junction unmatched. The germline gives CDR1 SGHNT, CDR2 YYREEE (reference sequence). The protocol was immunoSEQ multiplex PCR, while the TCRdb copy is restricted to in-frame clones and leaves out a portion. This repertoire shows 2 million to 2.5 million clones, around 90% found once; its top ten account for more than 0.35%. The chain combines TRBV5-4 with TRBJ2-1, with 10 bases fitting TRBD2. The TCR was taken from a man between 18 and 35 years old in good health. Some clones in this sample may be carry-over from other donors' samples. The sequencing sample was made of naive CD4+ T cells from PBMCs. The subset was: CD45RA+ positively selected. CDR3 coding DNA: TGTGCCAGCAGCTCTGCTAGCGGGAGAGACGATGAGCAGTTCTTC. Protein: CASSSASGRDDEQFF.